A selection of T cell receptor beta chains follows, all from one sample in a study of blood T cell repertoires in COVID-19. Profiled with immunoSEQ multiplex PCR; TCRdb holds only in-frame clones, not every one. The sample contains fewer than 20,000 clones, roughly 93% of which appear only once. The sample taken for sequencing was peripheral blood. The source is a woman between 45 and 60 years old with active COVID-19. The CDR3 runs from the conserved cysteine through the conserved F or W. Each record gives: V gene, D gene, clone size, J gene, CDR3 protein, CDR3 DNA. The D gene is left open where the match is weak. The size entry is marked missing in some rows and otherwise reads once, few, many or a size class.

>TRBV30|TRBD2|NA|TRBJ2-1
CAWSGVVREGHSYNEQFF
TGTGCCTGGAGTGGAGTAGTGCGGGAGGGCCACTCCTACAATGAGCAGTTCTTC
>TRBV2|NA|NA|TRBJ2-7
CASRQGLGSYEQYF
TGTGCCAGCAGGCAGGGGTTAGGCTCCTACGAGCAGTACTTC
>TRBV24-1|NA|NA|TRBJ2-7
CATSDPAFSYEQYF
TGTGCCACCAGTGATCCCGCGTTCTCATACGAGCAGTACTTC
>TRBV5-1|NA|NA|TRBJ2-7
CPSSFRGGRAYEQYF
TGCCCCAGCAGCTTTAGGGGGGGGCGCGCCTACGAGCAGTACTTC
>TRBV21-1|NA|NA|TRBJ2-2
CASSLLDRHTGELFF
TGTGCCAGCAGCCTTCTTGACAGACACACCGGGGAGCTGTTTTTT
>TRBV7-2|NA|NA|TRBJ2-1
CASSLWGQGHEQFF
TGTGCCAGCAGCTTATGGGGGCAGGGACACGAGCAGTTCTTC
>TRBV10-2|NA|NA|TRBJ1-6
CASSDQVINSPLHF
TGCGCCAGCAGTGATCAGGTCATTAATTCACCCCTCCACTTT
>TRBV2|NA|NA|TRBJ2-7
CASSDILFYEQYF
TGTGCCAGCAGTGATATCCTGTTCTACGAGCAGTACTTC
>TRBV6-5|TRBD2|NA|TRBJ2-7
CASSISGRASGVFF
TGTGCCAGCAGTATTAGCGGGAGGGCCTCCGGTGTATTCTTC
>TRBV15|TRBD1|NA|TRBJ2-2
CATSGQGGELFF
TGTGCCACCAGCGGACAGGGCGGGGAGCTGTTTTTT
>TRBV19|NA|NA|TRBJ1-2
CASSIRRDHYGYTF
TGTGCCAGTAGTATACGCAGGGATCACTATGGCTACACCTTC
>TRBV28|NA|NA|TRBJ2-1
CASAAQAVSEQFF
TGTGCCAGCGCAGCCCAGGCCGTGTCGGAGCAGTTCTTC
>TRBV6-1|NA|NA|TRBJ1-1
CASSEGTVNTEAFF
TGTGCCAGCAGTGAGGGGACTGTGAACACTGAAGCTTTCTTT
>TRBV7-9|TRBD2|NA|TRBJ2-7
CASSSALGTSGRGGYEQYF
TGTGCCAGCAGCTCCGCCCTTGGGACTAGCGGGAGAGGTGGTTACGAGCAGTACTTC
>TRBV7-8|NA|NA|TRBJ1-6
CASSVGIQHSPLHF
TGTGCCAGCAGCGTCGGGATTCAACATTCACCCCTCCACTTT
>TRBV14|NA|NA|TRBJ2-1
CASSGGRYNEQFF
TGTGCCAGCAGCGGGGGCCGCTACAATGAGCAGTTCTTC
>TRBV28|NA|NA|TRBJ1-1
CASRSQGNTEAFF
TGTGCCAGCAGATCACAGGGTAACACTGAAGCTTTCTTT
>TRBV6-5|NA|NA|TRBJ2-7
CASPFYEQYF
TGTGCCAGTCCGTTTTACGAGCAGTACTTC
>TRBV4-1|TRBD2|NA|TRBJ2-7
CASSQLAGGLSYEQYF
TGCGCCAGCAGCCAACTAGCGGGAGGTTTGTCCTACGAGCAGTACTTC
>TRBV5-4|TRBD1|NA|TRBJ2-3
CASTPGTGGGTDTQYF
TGTGCCAGCACTCCCGGGACAGGGGGCGGGACAGATACGCAGTATTTT
>TRBV7-3|NA|NA|TRBJ2-3
CASSLTSDGIDTQYF
TGTGCCAGCAGCTTGACTAGTGATGGGATAGATACGCAGTATTTT
>TRBV30|NA|NA|TRBJ1-4
CAWSRGGMGEKLFF
TGTGCCTGGAGCCGGGGTGGAATGGGGGAAAAACTGTTTTTT
>TRBV7-8|NA|few|TRBJ2-2
CASSLDGGIAGELFF
TGTGCCAGCAGCTTAGACGGTGGTATCGCCGGGGAGCTGTTTTTT
>TRBV29-1|NA|NA|TRBJ2-2
CSARTNSNTGELFF
TGCAGCGCCCGGACAAACTCGAACACCGGGGAGCTGTTTTTT
>TRBV19|NA|few|TRBJ1-2
CASSPTVLGGYTF
TGTGCCAGTAGTCCGACAGTCCTGGGTGGCTACACCTTC
>TRBV19|NA|NA|TRBJ1-1
CASSEAQGTEAFF
TGTGCCAGTAGTGAAGCTCAGGGGACTGAAGCTTTCTTT
>TRBV30|TRBD1|NA|TRBJ2-7
CAGARTGAYEQYF
TGTGCCGGAGCGCGGACAGGGGCCTACGAGCAGTACTTC
>TRBV21-1|NA|NA|TRBJ2-2
CASRKGVSSGTGELFF
TGTGCCAGCAGAAAAGGGGTTTCTAGCGGAACCGGGGAGCTGTTTTTT
>TRBV28|NA|NA|TRBJ1-1
CASSFSLMNTEAFF
TGTGCCAGCAGTTTCTCACTGATGAACACTGAAGCTTTCTTT
>TRBV28|TRBD1|NA|TRBJ1-2
CASSSPGQRHQLGGYTF
TGTGCCAGCAGTTCCCCGGGACAGCGGCATCAGCTTGGTGGCTACACCTTC
>TRBV24-1|NA|once|TRBJ1-5
CATEQGENQPQHF
TGTGCCACCGAACAGGGAGAGAATCAGCCCCAGCATTTT
>TRBV7-9|TRBD1|NA|TRBJ1-2
CASRDKTGNYGYTF
TGTGCCAGCAGGGATAAGACAGGGAACTATGGCTACACCTTC
>TRBV7-9|NA|NA|TRBJ2-4
CASSLGGTSLAKNIQYF
TGTGCCAGCAGCTTGGGGGGAACGAGCCTAGCCAAAAACATTCAGTACTTC
>TRBV3-1/TRBV3-2|NA|once|TRBJ1-2
CASSQPLGGHYGYTF
TGTGCCAGCAGCCAGCCGTTGGGGGGGCACTATGGCTACACCTTC
>TRBV10-1|NA|NA|TRBJ2-5
CASSDSGLGETQYF
TGCGCCAGCAGTGATAGTGGGTTGGGCGAGACCCAGTACTTC
>TRBV7-9|NA|NA|TRBJ1-1
CASSGEARNTEAFF
TGTGCCAGCAGCGGAGAGGCCAGGAACACTGAAGCTTTCTTT
>TRBV5-1|TRBD2|NA|TRBJ2-7
CASSLRSGSVYEQYF
TGCGCCAGCAGCTTGCGTAGCGGGTCCGTCTACGAGCAGTACTTC